The clone carrying this T cell receptor beta chain was seen a few times. This entry belongs to a study of cytomegalovirus exposure and HLA in healthy donors. Primers: 60 Vbeta forward and 13 Jbeta reverse. Some clones are missing from TCRdb's copy, which holds only in-frame ones; the method was immunoSEQ multiplex PCR. The sample records about 120,000 clones, roughly 9.9% being singletons. J lost 4 bases, V lost 6 bases, and 6 bases had no gene match. CDR1 and CDR2 (germline): SNHLY, FYNNEI. CDR3 length: 14 amino acids. The specimen sequenced was PBMCs. This TCR came from a man younger than 45 in good health and CMV-seronegative. The chain uses TRBV2 and TRBJ2-1, with 7 bases identical to TRBD2. The CDR3 reads CASRPAGFYNEQFF. CDR3 DNA sequence: TGTGCCAGCAGACCAGCGGGGTTTTACAATGAGCAGTTCTTC.